This T cell receptor (beta chain) originates from a study of blood T cells in healthy people across ages. V shed 7 bases and J shed 8 bases, with 19 bases lying between them. The CDR3 consists of 14 residues. Germline lookup yields CDR1 SGHTA and CDR2 FQGNSA. A second PCR of 7 to 11 cycles used a sample-barcoded 5' primer and a J-beta primer mix. Each CDR3 protein gets one entry after TCRdb re-called the 5' RACE reads with MiXCR. The top ten hold 25% to 30% of the sample, which has 250,000 to 300,000 distinct CDR3 sequences, 27% seen once. The TCR comes from a woman aged 70-85 years in good health. Sequencing used blood. This chain uses TRBV7-2 with TRBJ2-3; tentative D call: TRBD1 (6 bases). CDR3 in amino acids: CASNNQGHRVTQYF. CDR3 DNA sequence: TGTGCCAGCAACAACCAGGGGCATCGGGTTACGCAGTATTTT.